The 30 T cell receptor beta chains below come from one sample, sequenced in a study of regulatory T cells in long-lasting Graves disease. Time point: newly diagnosed GD, antithyroid drugs for less than 3 months. Preparation of the TCR library used RNA extracted from PBMCs. The authors built TCR beta libraries using iRepertoire HTBI primers and Arm-PCR of CDR3 regions. TCRdb redid the calling of the multiplex PCR reads with MiXCR, one entry per CDR3 protein. The data show 300,000 to 400,000 distinct CDR3 sequences, roughly a sixth seen once. The material was peripheral blood mononuclear cells (PBMCs), obtained at new diagnosis, from a patient treated with antithyroid drugs. The receptors shown here come from a female donor with Graves disease.

In its sample, this clonotype was seen many times. The chain is built from TRBV5-1 and TRBJ1-1; D uncertain. V was cut by 1 base and J by 0 bases, with 7 bases left in between. Germline V lookup: CDR1 SGHRS, CDR2 YFSETQ. This CDR3 has 14 amino acids. The DNA for the CDR3 is TGCGCCAGCAGCTTGAAAGACCTGAACACTGAAGCTTTCTTT. Amino acid sequence: CASSLKDLNTEAFF.

This clonotype was detected many times. The chain employs TRBV7-2 and TRBJ1-1; D gene unclear. Germline values: CDR1 SGHTA, CDR2 FQGNSA. The CDR3 totals 15 residues. Trimming removed 5 bases at V and 0 bases at J, with 13 bases between. CDR3: CASSIRRLMNTEAFF. The CDR3 nucleotides read TGTGCCAGCAGCATCAGGAGACTCATGAACACTGAAGCTTTCTTT.

Ten or more counts support this clonotype. The chain carries TRBV12-3 or TRBV12-4 and TRBJ2-4; D remains unclear. The CDR3 has 15 amino acids. V lost 6 bases, J lost 5 bases, and 17 bases lay in between. The CDR3 DNA is TGTGCCAGCAGCTACGAACACGCCGTAGAAAACATTCAGTACTTC. Translating it yields CASSYEHAVENIQYF.

This clonotype was seen more than once but under ten times. The chain has TRBV11-3 and TRBJ1-1; the D is unclear. The CDR3 is 11 residues long. Germline assignment: CDR1 SGHNT and CDR2 YENEEA. V lost 5 bases and J lost 4, with 5 bases in between. DNA for the CDR3: TGTGCCAGCAGCCCTTTCACTGAAGCTTTCTTT. It is translated as CASSPFTEAFF.

There are many counts of this clonotype. The chain uses TRBV28 and TRBJ1-5, with D perhaps matching TRBD1 (6 bases). The V and J ends lost 7 bases and 0 bases respectively, with 13 bases between them. CDR3 length: 15 residues. The V gene's germline CDR1 is MDHEN and CDR2 SYDVKM. CDR3 residues: CASTGTQYSNQPQHF. The DNA of the CDR3 is TGTGCCAGCACAGGGACACAATATAGCAATCAGCCCCAGCATTTT.

This clonotype has at least ten counts. J is TRBJ1-1 and V is TRBV18; no firm D call. Trimming pared 1 base from V and 0 bases from J, leaving 6 bases between. CDR1 KGHSH and CDR2 LQKENI come from the germline V gene. This CDR3 is built from 14 residues. As DNA, the CDR3 is TGTGCCAGCTCACCACAGGGAATGAACACTGAAGCTTTCTTT. Its protein is CASSPQGMNTEAFF.

This clonotype was counted many times. This chain uses TRBV10-1 with TRBJ2-1; 13 nucleotides match TRBD2. V trimming: 3 bases; J trimming: 6 bases; junction bases outside the gene matches: 2. The CDR3 sequence is 15 residues long. Looked up from germline, CDR1 is WNHNN and CDR2 is SYGVQD (reference sequence). The CDR3 DNA reads as TGCGCCAGCAGTGAACTAGCGGGAGGGATCAATGAGCAGTTCTTC. This sequence encodes CASSELAGGINEQFF.

This clonotype has a count of ten or more. The rearrangement links TRBV27 to TRBJ2-1; D is unclear. V shed 5 bases and J shed 4 bases, with 9 bases lying between them. Germline lookup yields CDR1 MNHEY and CDR2 SMNVEV (reference sequence). The CDR3 runs to 13 residues. CDR3 loop: CASSPNWYNEQFF. In DNA, the CDR3 is TGTGCCAGCAGTCCGAACTGGTACAATGAGCAGTTCTTC.

There are many counts of this clonotype. V and J are TRBV20-1 and TRBJ1-6; unclear D gene. V was shortened by 0 bases and J by 8 bases, with 17 bases between the two germline ends. The germline V gene has CDR1 DFQATT and CDR2 SNEGSKA (reference sequence). This CDR3 comprises 16 residues. The chain's CDR3 is CSARDRISIRDSPLHF. In DNA form, the CDR3 reads TGCAGTGCTAGAGATCGAATATCTATAAGGGATTCACCCCTCCACTTT.

This clonotype showed up many times. The chain uses TRBV6-5 and TRBJ2-3; 10 bases map to TRBD1. The V gene's germline CDR1 is MNHEY and CDR2 SVGAGI. The CDR3 length is 15 residues. V trimming: 4 bases; J trimming: 3 bases; junction bases outside the gene matches: 4. The CDR3 DNA sequence: TGTGCCAGCAGTTTAGGGACAGGGGTAACAGATACGCAGTATTTT. Its protein product is CASSLGTGVTDTQYF.

This clonotype was counted a few times. CDR3 region: CASSGPGRDTGELFF. Here the CDR3 DNA reads TGTGCCAGCAGTGGACCGGGACGGGACACCGGGGAGCTGTTTTTT. The rearrangement uses TRBV6-2 or TRBV6-3 and TRBJ2-2; either TRBD1 or TRBD2 may fit D (5 bases each). The CDR3 has 15 amino acids. V was clipped by 5 bases and J by 3 bases, with 13 bases between them. Looked up from germline, CDR1 is MNHEY and CDR2 is SVGEGT.

This clonotype was observed a handful of times. The chain uses TRBV19 and TRBJ2-7, with D perhaps matching TRBD2 (5 bases). The length of the CDR3 is 14 residues. Germline loops: CDR1 LNHDA, CDR2 SQIVND (reference sequence). V lost 2 bases to trimming and J lost 5 bases, with 13 bases between them. The CDR3 here is CASSISGEGNEQYF. Here the CDR3 DNA reads TGTGCCAGTAGTATAAGCGGAGAAGGAAACGAGCAGTACTTC.

This clonotype was detected many times. Here the CDR3 DNA reads TGTGCCAGCACCGAGGACGGCATGAACACTGAAGCTTTCTTT. Its translation is CASTEDGMNTEAFF. The gene calls are TRBV6-1 and TRBJ1-1; D ambiguous. Germline V gives CDR1 MNHNS, CDR2 SASEGT. The CDR3 covers 14 residues. The V gene lost 7 bases and the J gene lost 0 bases, with 12 bases spanning the gap.

The sample holds many counts of this clonotype. The rearrangement links TRBV9 to TRBJ2-1, with D perhaps TRBD1 or TRBD2 (5 bases each). This CDR3 contains 16 residues. Deletions cut 3 bases from V and 3 bases from J, with 16 bases between. Germline loops: CDR1 SGDLS, CDR2 YYNGEE. CDR3 bases: TGTGCCAGCAGCGAGGGAGACAGCCTACTCTACAATGAGCAGTTCTTC. It yields the protein CASSEGDSLLYNEQFF.

There are many counts of this clonotype. V usage is TRBV28 and J usage is TRBJ2-7; 9 positions agree with TRBD1. With 5 bases clipped from V and 5 bases from J, the junction kept 7 bases outside the gene matches. CDR1 and CDR2 from the germline V gene are MDHEN and SYDVKM. There are 14 residues in the CDR3. Here the CDR3 DNA reads TGTGCCAGCAGTACGACAGGGGGAGGCGACGAGCAGTACTTC. Residues: CASSTTGGGDEQYF.

This clonotype was picked up one time. V and J are TRBV2 and TRBJ1-2, with TRBD1 matching over 7 bases. This CDR3 region has 13 residues. Germline CDR1 is SNHLY and CDR2 is FYNNEI. J lost 4 bases, V lost 4 bases, and 3 bases had no gene match. CDR3 in amino acids: CASSGQGPYGYTF. CDR3 DNA sequence: TGTGCCAGCAGTGGACAGGGTCCCTATGGCTACACCTTC.

This clonotype has at least ten counts. This chain uses TRBV5-1 with TRBJ1-1; weak D call: TRBD1 (6 bases). The germline gives CDR1 SGHRS, CDR2 YFSETQ. V shed 2 bases and J shed 1 base, with 9 bases lying between them. This CDR3 is built from 14 residues. CDR3 in DNA: TGCGCCAGCAGCTTTGTGGGACAGAACACTGAAGCTTTCTTT. Amino acid sequence: CASSFVGQNTEAFF.

This clonotype was detected ten times or more. V gene TRBV20-1 combines with J gene TRBJ1-2, with TRBD1 matching over 9 bases. Trimming cost V 5 bases and J 3 bases; bases outside gene matches: 10. The CDR3 has 15 amino acids. Germline CDR1 is DFQATT and CDR2 is SNEGSKA (reference sequence). The CDR3 spells CSAFYRDRADYGYTF. The CDR3, as DNA: TGCAGTGCTTTCTACCGGGACAGGGCAGACTATGGCTACACCTTC.

This clonotype appeared a few times. The CDR3 loop reads CASSGGFRDNSYNSPLHF. Written as DNA, the CDR3 is TGTGCCAGCAGTGGCGGATTCAGGGATAACTCCTATAATTCACCCCTCCACTTT. This chain connects TRBV2 to TRBJ1-6, with D perhaps matching TRBD1 (5 bases). Germline CDR1 and CDR2: SNHLY and FYNNEI. V was shortened by 4 bases and J by 0 bases, with 16 bases between the two germline ends. CDR3 length equals 18 residues.

This clonotype has a handful of counts. V gene TRBV12-3 or TRBV12-4 combines with J gene TRBJ2-5, with 10 bases that match TRBD1. CDR3 length: 14 residues. Unmatched junction bases numbered 5, after V lost 5 bases and J lost 5 bases. Written as DNA, the CDR3 is TGTGCCAGCAGTCAAGGACAGGGGGGGGAGACCCAGTACTTC. Translating it yields CASSQGQGGETQYF.

This clonotype appeared a few times. The V gene is TRBV4-1, the J gene TRBJ2-7; the match to TRBD2 covers 12 bases. Germline V gene sequence: CDR1 MGHRA, CDR2 YSYEKL. The CDR3 is 17 residues long. With 3 bases clipped from V and 2 bases from J, the junction kept 8 bases outside the gene matches. The chain's CDR3 is CASSHTSTSGSTYEQYF. The CDR3, as DNA: TGCGCCAGCAGCCACACCTCGACTAGCGGGAGCACCTACGAGCAGTACTTC.

The table lists this clonotype with many counts. The DNA of the CDR3 is TGTGCCAGCAGCCCCGACGGGACAAGTAATCAGCCCCAGCATTTT. This gives the protein CASSPDGTSNQPQHF. The rearrangement links TRBV3-1 to TRBJ1-5, with D tentatively TRBD1 (6 bases). V was clipped by 4 bases and J by 4 bases, with 14 bases between them. Germline CDR1 LGHDT, CDR2 YNNKEL (reference sequence). The CDR3 is 15 amino acids.

This clonotype was observed many times. The chain links TRBV20-1 to TRBJ1-3; TRBD1 is a possible D gene (6 bases). In germline, CDR1 is DFQATT, CDR2 SNEGSKA (reference sequence). Trimming took off 2 bases at V and 9 bases at J, with 14 bases between the two ends. The CDR3 extends over 13 amino acids. The CDR3 is CSARRQGGFTIYF. CDR3 nucleotides: TGCAGTGCTAGAAGACAAGGGGGATTCACCATATATTTT.

This clonotype was observed at least ten times. The V and J genes are TRBV12-3 or TRBV12-4 and TRBJ2-5; a possible D gene is TRBD1 (6 bases). V was trimmed by 6 bases and J by 1 base, leaving 18 bases between them. The CDR3 contains 16 residues. CDR3 in DNA: TGTGCCAGCAGCTTCAGGGGCAGGGAGATCCAAGAGACCCAGTACTTC. Translation: CASSFRGREIQETQYF.

As regards this clonotype: A read error may be the cause here, since a much bigger clone is one base away. The CDR3 DNA is TGTGCCAGTAGTATAGAGGGGGTGGGTGATCAGCCCCAGCATTTT. Protein product: CASSIEGVGDQPQHF. The chain is built from TRBV19 and TRBJ1-5; a weak D match, TRBD1 (5 bases). With 0 bases removed from V and 5 bases from J, the gap between germline ends came to 11 bases. Germline V gene lookup returns CDR1 LNHDA and CDR2 SQIVND (reference sequence). This CDR3 contains 15 residues.

This clonotype came up many times. The J gene is TRBJ1-2, the V gene TRBV12-3 or TRBV12-4, with D perhaps matching TRBD1 (6 bases). Trimming took off 1 base at V and 8 bases at J, with 14 bases between the two ends. This CDR3 region has 14 residues. CDR3 coding DNA: TGTGCCAGCAGTTTAGGGGGCAGGGGATGGGGCTACACCTTC. It specifies CASSLGGRGWGYTF.

This clonotype was found many times. This chain links TRBV18 with TRBJ2-7; 9 bases fit TRBD1. The CDR3 runs 15 residues. The junction had 3 bases not matched to a gene; V was cut back by 0 bases and J by 3 bases. From germline, CDR1 is KGHSH and CDR2 LQKENI. The CDR3 region is CASSPPGQGFYEQYF. CDR3 sequence (DNA): TGTGCCAGCTCACCACCAGGACAGGGGTTCTACGAGCAGTACTTC.

This clonotype was counted only a few times. This sequence may be a read error, since a much larger clone differs from it by one base. The DNA of the CDR3 is TGTGCCAGCAGCGAACAGGGCACTGAAGCTTTCTTT. It codes for CASSEQGTEAFF. V is TRBV27 and J is TRBJ1-1; possibly TRBD1 for D (6 bases). The CDR3 spans 12 residues. V lost 6 bases to trimming and J lost 4 bases, with 9 bases between them. CDR1 and CDR2 from the germline V gene are MNHEY and SMNVEV (reference sequence).

This clonotype was seen repeatedly, ten times or more. The rearrangement uses TRBV7-6 and TRBJ2-1, with D perhaps matching TRBD1 or TRBD2 (5 bases each). V was trimmed by 5 bases and J by 2 bases, leaving 16 bases between them. The germline CDR1 and CDR2 sequences are SGHVS and FNYEAQ. This CDR3 contains 16 residues. CDR3 residues: CASSPRHGDPYNEQFF. DNA for the CDR3: TGTGCCAGCAGCCCACGCCATGGGGACCCCTACAATGAGCAGTTCTTC. Based on the CDR3 plus reference TRBV7-6 and TRBJ2-1, the full variable domain is GAGVSQSPRYKVTKRGQDVALRCDPISGHVSLYWYRQALGQGPEFLTYFNYEAQQDKSGLPNDRFSAERPEGSISTLTIQRTEQRDSAMYRCASSPRHGDPYNEQFFGPGTRLTVL.

V usage is TRBV28 and J usage is TRBJ2-6; D gene unclear. The germline CDR1 and CDR2 sequences are MDHEN and SYDVKM. V lost 3 bases and J 6 bases, leaving 9 bases between the germline ends. The CDR3 has 14 residues. The chain's CDR3 is CASSFVRSANVLTF. For the CDR3, the DNA is TGTGCCAGCAGTTTTGTGCGGTCGGCCAACGTCCTGACTTTC.